The 20 T cell receptor beta chains given below trace back to one sample, sequenced in a study of cytomegalovirus exposure and HLA in healthy donors. Profiling relied on immunoSEQ multiplex PCR, and the TCRdb table lists in-frame clones only, not all of them. The table shows 200,000 to 300,000 clones, with just under 90% occurring only once. Sequenced input: PBMCs. The receptors come from a man aged 18-30 years in good health and CMV-seronegative.

This clone was found a few times. CDR3: CASSEEPSGRSPLHF. CDR3 coding DNA: TGTGCCAGCAGTGAAGAGCCTTCGGGGAGATCACCCCTCCACTTT. This sequence joins TRBV6-1 and TRBJ1-6, with D uncertain. The CDR3 extends over 15 amino acids. V was shortened by 1 base and J by 10 bases, with 14 bases between the two germline ends. CDR1 MNHNS and CDR2 SASEGT come from the germline V gene.

J is TRBJ2-3 and V is TRBV5-6, with TRBD2 matching 11 bases. The length of the CDR3 is 16 residues. Germline V gives CDR1 SGHDT, CDR2 YYEEEE. The V and J ends lost 4 bases and 2 bases, in that order; junction bases with no gene match: 6. Written as DNA, the CDR3 is TGTGCCAGCAGCACGGGACTAGCGGATGTCACAGATACGCAGTATTTT. This encodes CASSTGLADVTDTQYF.

This sequence joins TRBV4-1 and TRBJ1-3, with D possibly matching TRBD1 (5 bases). Germline CDR1 and CDR2: MGHRA and YSYEKL. The CDR3 length is 15 residues. Between the trimmed V and J ends, which lost 1 base and 0 bases, there was a span of 7 bases. CDR3 in amino acids: CASSQARGSGNTIYF. The CDR3 coding sequence is TGCGCCAGCAGCCAAGCTAGGGGCTCTGGAAACACCATATATTTT.

The chain uses TRBV5-1 and TRBJ2-1; 14 bases are a match to TRBD2. V shed 2 bases, J shed 9 bases, and the junction held 10 bases outside the gene matches. CDR3 length: 17 amino acids. The V gene's germline CDR1 is SGHRS and CDR2 YFSETQ. CDR3 loop: CASSFSYQGLAGGEQFF. The DNA for the CDR3 is TGCGCCAGCAGCTTTTCATACCAAGGACTAGCGGGAGGTGAGCAGTTCTTC.

The chain uses TRBV6-6 and TRBJ1-3, with D perhaps TRBD1 (5 bases). Germline CDR1 reads MNHNY; CDR2 reads SVGAGI (reference sequence). V lost 7 bases and J 0 bases, leaving 10 bases between the germline ends. The CDR3 runs 14 residues. CDR3 sequence reads: CASTTGNSGNTIYF. In DNA, the CDR3 is TGTGCCAGCACAACAGGCAACTCTGGAAACACCATATATTTT.

The chain employs TRBV7-9 and TRBJ1-6, with a possible D match to TRBD1 (5 bases). There are 13 residues in the CDR3. V gave up 5 bases and J gave up 8 bases, with 10 bases separating them. Germline CDR1 SEHNR, CDR2 FQNEAQ (reference sequence). Written as DNA, the CDR3 is TGTGCCAGCAGCCCGACGGGGGATTCACCCCTCCACTTT. This translates into CASSPTGDSPLHF.

This clone occurred many times. Other DNA sequences from this sample encode an identical CDR3 as well. The genes are TRBV7-3 and TRBJ2-5, with 9 bases aligning to TRBD2. The germline CDR1 and CDR2 sequences are SGHTA and FQGTGA. V lost 3 bases and J lost 5; bases outside the gene matches: 1. The CDR3 consists of 13 residues. CDR3 residues: CASSLREGETQYF. Written as DNA, the CDR3 is TGTGCCAGCAGCTTGCGGGAGGGCGAGACCCAGTACTTC.

The chain uses TRBV7-2 and TRBJ2-1; possible D gene TRBD2, 6 bases. CDR1 SGHTA and CDR2 FQGNSA come from the germline V gene. The CDR3 contains 14 residues. V was cut by 4 bases and J by 0 bases, with 7 bases left in between. This chain's CDR3 is CASSWGDSYNEQFF. The CDR3, as DNA: TGTGCCAGCAGCTGGGGGGACTCCTACAATGAGCAGTTCTTC.

This chain links TRBV11-2 with TRBJ1-1; D is ambiguous. V was pared by 1 base and J by 4 bases, with 10 bases between. The CDR3 sequence is 14 residues long. The germline gives CDR1 SGHAT, CDR2 FQNNGV. CDR3 loop: CASSLAVAGTEAFF. The CDR3 DNA reads TGTGCCAGCAGCTTAGCCGTGGCTGGCACTGAAGCTTTCTTT.

The DNA for the CDR3 is TGTGCCAGCAGCCCAGTTCGGGACAGACTTTATGGCTACACCTTC. Translation: CASSPVRDRLYGYTF. The chain carries TRBV11-2 and TRBJ1-2; 7 nucleotides agree with TRBD1. This CDR3 region has 15 residues. The V segment lost 5 bases and the J segment 5 bases; nucleotides outside the gene matches: 11. In germline, CDR1 is SGHAT, CDR2 FQNNGV.

The chain recombines TRBV25-1 with TRBJ1-5; D is possibly TRBD1 (6 bases). This CDR3 is built from 16 residues. The germline V gene has CDR1 MGHDK and CDR2 SYGVNS. V was trimmed by 3 bases and J by 7 bases, leaving 19 bases between them. CDR3 in amino acids: CASSEAGAGAGQPQHF. In DNA form, the CDR3 reads TGTGCCAGCAGTGAGGCCGGCGCGGGGGCCGGACAGCCCCAGCATTTT.

The chain links TRBV2 to TRBJ2-1; 15 nucleotides line up with TRBD2. The CDR3 covers 19 residues. Germline values: CDR1 SNHLY, CDR2 FYNNEI. Unmatched junction bases numbered 9, after V lost 2 bases and J lost 4 bases. CDR3 DNA sequence: TGTGCCAGCAGTGAATCCCGGACTAGCGGGAGGGGGCGGTACAATGAGCAGTTCTTC. This encodes CASSESRTSGRGRYNEQFF.

The chain combines TRBV14 with TRBJ1-1, with D possibly TRBD1 on 5 matching bases. The germline V gene encodes CDR1 SGHDN and CDR2 FVKESK. This CDR3 comprises 15 residues. The V and J ends lost 1 base and 0 bases respectively, with 9 bases between them. DNA of the CDR3: TGTGCCAGCAGCCAAGCTGGCAGGGTGAACACTGAAGCTTTCTTT. It specifies CASSQAGRVNTEAFF.

This sequence joins TRBV5-5 and TRBJ2-7; weak D call: TRBD1 (6 bases). The CDR3 length is 14 residues. Germline CDR1 and CDR2: SGHKS and YYEKEE (reference sequence). V was clipped by 4 bases and J by 3 bases, with 14 bases between them. As DNA, the CDR3 is TGTGCCAGCAGCCGAACCCAGGGGATCTACGAGCAGTACTTC. Protein sequence: CASSRTQGIYEQYF.

This chain connects TRBV4-3 to TRBJ1-2; D is uncertain. The CDR3 is made up of 16 amino acids. Germline CDR1 reads LGHNA; CDR2 reads YSLEER. Trimming shortened V by 0 bases and J by 0 bases, and 11 bases separated the two germline ends. The CDR3, as DNA: TGCGCCAGCAGCCAAGAACGCGGATTAGCTAACTATGGCTACACCTTC. Its translation is CASSQERGLANYGYTF.

This chain uses TRBV7-2 with TRBJ2-7; D may be TRBD1 (6 bases). Germline V gene sequence: CDR1 SGHTA, CDR2 FQGNSA. V dropped 5 bases and J dropped 4 bases, with 18 bases sitting between them. The CDR3 runs 15 residues. The CDR3 nucleotides read TGTGCCAGCAGCCCCCACCCCGGGACATTATACGAGCAGTACTTC. This gives the protein CASSPHPGTLYEQYF.

The chain employs TRBV5-4 and TRBJ1-2, with TRBD1 matching over 9 bases. This CDR3 comprises 13 residues. V lost 2 bases, J lost 6 bases, and 2 bases stayed unmatched. Germline V lookup: CDR1 SGHNT, CDR2 YYREEE (reference sequence). In DNA, the CDR3 is TGTGCCAGCAGCTTCAGACAGGGGGATGGCTACACCTTC. Translation: CASSFRQGDGYTF. Supplemented by reference TRBV5-4 and TRBJ1-2, the full variable domain reads ETGVTQSPTHLIKTRGQQVTLRCSSQSGHNTVSWYQQALGQGPQFIFQYYREEENGRGNFPPRFSGLQFPNYSSELNVNALELDDSALYLCASSFRQGDGYTFGSGTRLTVV.

The chain combines TRBV6-6 with TRBJ2-2; maybe TRBD1 (5 bases). This CDR3 has 15 amino acids. CDR1 and CDR2 from the germline V gene are MNHNY and SVGAGI (reference sequence). V was clipped by 6 bases and J by 2 bases, with 13 bases between them. CDR3 protein: CASSPRGVNTGELFF. The CDR3 DNA sequence: TGTGCCAGCAGCCCAAGGGGCGTCAACACCGGGGAGCTGTTTTTT.

The chain uses TRBV2 and TRBJ1-2, with 9 bases aligning to TRBD1. This CDR3 contains 12 residues. Germline V gene data show CDR1 as SNHLY and CDR2 as FYNNEI. The V segment lost 6 bases and the J segment 7 bases; nucleotides outside the gene matches: 3. CDR3 residues: CASRTGGVGYTF. In nucleotides, the CDR3 is TGTGCCAGCAGAACAGGGGGCGTTGGCTACACCTTC.

The chain couples TRBV7-9 to TRBJ2-7; TRBD1 agrees at 7 bases. CDR1 is SEHNR and CDR2 is FQNEAQ in the germline V gene (reference sequence). The CDR3 length is 14 residues. J lost 9 bases, V lost 1 base, and 9 bases had no gene match. CDR3 DNA sequence: TGTGCCAGCAGCTTAGTCGACAGGGTAGGTGGGCAGTACTTC. Protein sequence: CASSLVDRVGGQYF.